Detailed here is one TCR beta chain. Its antigen is not known. The data were taken from a study of cytomegalovirus exposure and HLA in healthy donors. Study-wide results and caveats: Most TCRs appeared rarely, but some public TCRs recurred in many donors. In vitro experiments confirmed that a few CMV-associated chains were specific for CMV antigens.

TCRdb's table, derived via immunoSEQ multiplex PCR, lists solely in-frame clones and lacks some. The sample has tens of thousands of clones, 80% to 95% seen once. The J segment lost 3 bases and the V segment lost 1 base, leaving 8 bases of the junction unmatched. Germline assignment: CDR1 MGHRA and CDR2 YSYEKL. This CDR3 has 16 residues. This chain joins TRBV4-1 and TRBJ2-5; the match to TRBD1 covers 7 bases. Specimen: PBMCs. The clonotype was recovered from a man aged 18 to 29 in good health and CMV-seronegative. The CDR3 DNA reads TGCGCCAGCAGCCAAGTTTTTCAGGGGGTGAAAGAGACCCAGTACTTC. This sequence encodes CASSQVFQGVKETQYF.